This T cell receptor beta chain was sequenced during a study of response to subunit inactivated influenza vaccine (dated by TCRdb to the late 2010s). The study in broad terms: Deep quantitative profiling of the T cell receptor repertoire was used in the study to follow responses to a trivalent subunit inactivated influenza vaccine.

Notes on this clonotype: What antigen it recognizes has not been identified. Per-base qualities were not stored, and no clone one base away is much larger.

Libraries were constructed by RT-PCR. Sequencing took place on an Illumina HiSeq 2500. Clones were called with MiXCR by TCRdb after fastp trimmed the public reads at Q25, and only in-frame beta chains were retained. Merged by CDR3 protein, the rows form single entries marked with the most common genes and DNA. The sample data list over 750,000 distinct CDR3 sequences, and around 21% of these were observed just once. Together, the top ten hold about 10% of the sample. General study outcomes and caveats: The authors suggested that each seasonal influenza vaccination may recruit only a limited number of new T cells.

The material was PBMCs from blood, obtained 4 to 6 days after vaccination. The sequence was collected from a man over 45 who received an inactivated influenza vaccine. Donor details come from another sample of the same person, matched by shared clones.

The nucleotide sequence is given as TGCGCCAGCAGCCAAGACATCCCGCGGGGGAACACTGAAGCTTTCTTT. This codes for CASSQDIPRGNTEAFF. The sequence is built from TRBV4-1 and TRBJ1-1; there is no confident call for the D gene. V was cut back by 0 bases and J by 1 base, leaving a gap of 12 bases between them. Including cysteine and phenylalanine, the CDR3 has 16 amino acids. Kept here is only the CDR3 DNA, which spans 48 bases and is read in frame from base 1. Sequences MGHRA (CDR1) and YSYEKL (CDR2) are obtained from the germline V gene.